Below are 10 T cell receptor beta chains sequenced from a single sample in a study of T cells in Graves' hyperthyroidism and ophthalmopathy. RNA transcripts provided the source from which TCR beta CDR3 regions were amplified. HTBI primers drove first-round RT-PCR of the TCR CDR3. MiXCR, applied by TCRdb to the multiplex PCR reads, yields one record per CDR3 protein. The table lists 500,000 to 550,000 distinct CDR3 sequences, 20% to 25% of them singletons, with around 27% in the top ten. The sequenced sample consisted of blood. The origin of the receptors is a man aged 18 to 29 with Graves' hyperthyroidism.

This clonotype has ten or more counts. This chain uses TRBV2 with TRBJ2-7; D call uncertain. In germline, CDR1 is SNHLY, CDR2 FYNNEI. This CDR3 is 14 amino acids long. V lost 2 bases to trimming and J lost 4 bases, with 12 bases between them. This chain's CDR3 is CASSEFGEGYEQYF. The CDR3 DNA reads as TGTGCCAGCAGTGAATTTGGGGAAGGGTACGAGCAGTACTTC.

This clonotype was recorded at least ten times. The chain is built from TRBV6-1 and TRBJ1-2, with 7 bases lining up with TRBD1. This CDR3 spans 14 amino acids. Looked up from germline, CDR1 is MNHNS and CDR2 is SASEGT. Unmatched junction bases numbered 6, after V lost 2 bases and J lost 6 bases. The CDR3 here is CASSERAGGDGYTF. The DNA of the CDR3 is TGTGCCAGCAGTGAAAGGGCAGGGGGGGATGGCTACACCTTC.

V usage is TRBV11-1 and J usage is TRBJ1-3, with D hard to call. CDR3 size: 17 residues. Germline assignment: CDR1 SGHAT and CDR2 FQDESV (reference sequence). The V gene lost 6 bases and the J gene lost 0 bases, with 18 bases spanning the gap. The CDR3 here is CASSLGGGGSSGNTIYF. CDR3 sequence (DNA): TGTGCCAGCAGTTTGGGAGGTGGAGGGAGCTCTGGAAACACCATATATTTT.

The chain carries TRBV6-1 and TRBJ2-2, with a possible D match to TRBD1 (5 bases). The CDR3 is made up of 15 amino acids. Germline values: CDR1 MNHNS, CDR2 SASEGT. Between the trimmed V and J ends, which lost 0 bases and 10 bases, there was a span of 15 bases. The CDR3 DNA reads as TGTGCCAGCAGTGAAGCCCGGGCAGGGTGGGCGGAGCTGTTTTTT. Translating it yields CASSEARAGWAELFF.

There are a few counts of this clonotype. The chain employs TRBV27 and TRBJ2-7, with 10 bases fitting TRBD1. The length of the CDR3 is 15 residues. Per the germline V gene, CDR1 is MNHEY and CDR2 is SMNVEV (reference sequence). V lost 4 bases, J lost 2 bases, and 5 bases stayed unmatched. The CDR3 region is CASSSGDRGAYEQYF. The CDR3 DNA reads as TGTGCCAGCAGTTCGGGGGACAGGGGAGCCTACGAGCAGTACTTC.

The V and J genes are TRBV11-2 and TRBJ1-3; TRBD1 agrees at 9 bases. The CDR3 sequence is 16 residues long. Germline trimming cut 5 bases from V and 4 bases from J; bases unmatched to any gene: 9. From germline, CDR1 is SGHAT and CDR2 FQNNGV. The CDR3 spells CASSRHTGGDGNTIYF. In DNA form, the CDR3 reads TGTGCCAGCAGCCGACATACAGGGGGCGACGGAAACACCATATATTTT.

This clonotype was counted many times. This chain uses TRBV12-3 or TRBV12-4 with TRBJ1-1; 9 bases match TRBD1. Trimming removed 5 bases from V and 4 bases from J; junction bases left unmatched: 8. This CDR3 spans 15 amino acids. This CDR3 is CASSPQTGGGTEAFF. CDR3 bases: TGTGCCAGCAGTCCGCAGACAGGGGGAGGCACTGAAGCTTTCTTT.

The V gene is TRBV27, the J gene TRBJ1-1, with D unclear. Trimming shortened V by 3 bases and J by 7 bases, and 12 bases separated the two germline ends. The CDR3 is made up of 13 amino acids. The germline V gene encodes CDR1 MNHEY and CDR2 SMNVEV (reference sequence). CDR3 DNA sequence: TGTGCCAGCAGTTTTTCGGCTATTGGTGAAGCTTTCTTT. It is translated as CASSFSAIGEAFF.

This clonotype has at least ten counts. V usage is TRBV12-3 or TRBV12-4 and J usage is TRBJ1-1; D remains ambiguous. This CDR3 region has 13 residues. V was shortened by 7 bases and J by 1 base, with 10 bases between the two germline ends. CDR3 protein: CASKPTENTEAFF. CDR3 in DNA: TGTGCCAGCAAGCCCACAGAGAACACTGAAGCTTTCTTT.

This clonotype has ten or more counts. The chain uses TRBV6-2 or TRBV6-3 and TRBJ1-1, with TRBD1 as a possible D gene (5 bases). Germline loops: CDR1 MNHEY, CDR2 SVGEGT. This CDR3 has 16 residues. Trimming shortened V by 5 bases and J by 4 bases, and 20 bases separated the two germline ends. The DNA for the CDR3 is TGTGCCAGCAGTGGTCGGGGGGGGACCCAGGCCACTGAAGCTTTCTTT. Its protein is CASSGRGGTQATEAFF.